This T cell receptor beta chain was recorded in a study of memory CD4+ T cells and cytomegalovirus serostatus. Study-level findings and limits: Median bootstrapped AUC for CMV status was approximately 0.96 originally, about 0.9 US-trained.

Some clones are missing from TCRdb's copy, which holds only in-frame ones; the method was immunoSEQ multiplex PCR. This repertoire shows some 59,000 clones, 75% to 90% found once; its top ten account for about 0.95%. As to this clone: As yet, its antigen is unknown.

The sort gate was single viable CD3+CD4+CD8-CD45RO+ cells for memory CD4+ T cells. Total CD4+ T cells were enriched by CD4 positive selection. V was cut by 8 bases and J by 0 bases, with 24 bases left in between. Germline V gene sequence: CDR1 SNHLY, CDR2 FYNNEI. The length of the CDR3 is 18 residues. The sequencing input was memory CD4+ T cells from blood. The receptor comes from an adult in good health and CMV-seronegative. The V gene is TRBV2, the J gene TRBJ2-3, with D uncertain. CDR3 coding DNA: TGTGCCAGCCGACGGTCCCATCTACAACAAGGAAGCACAGATACGCAGTATTTT. It translates to CASRRSHLQQGSTDTQYF. The variable domain in full, with the rest retrieved from reference TRBV2 and TRBJ2-3, is EPEVTQTPSHQVTQMGQEVILRCVPISNHLYFYWYRQILGQKVEFLVSFYNNEISEKSEIFDDQFSVERPDGSNFTLKIRSTKLEDSAMYFCASRRSHLQQGSTDTQYFGPGTRLTVL.